This T cell receptor (beta chain) derives from a study of regulatory T cells in long-lasting Graves disease. As for the study in general: The study counted Graves' disease as persistent given over 5 years of antithyroid drugs and positive TSH receptor antibodies.

The CDR3 is 16 residues long. CDR1 and CDR2 from the germline V gene are MDHEN and SYDVKM. The V gene end was trimmed by 4 bases and the J gene end by 3 bases; junction bases not matched to a gene: 8. Time point indicated: persistent/refractory GD, antithyroid drugs over 5 years with positive TRAb. After RNA was extracted from PBMCs, the TCR library was made from it. This clonotype appeared many times. The TCR beta library used iRepertoire HTBI primers with Arm-PCR amplification of CDR3. One entry per CDR3 protein, called by TCRdb with MiXCR from the multiplex PCR reads. The top ten hold approximately 15% of the sample, which has about 430,000 distinct CDR3 sequences, roughly 21% seen once.

The J gene is TRBJ2-3, the V gene TRBV28; 9 bases agree with TRBD1. The TCR sequence derives from a female donor with Graves disease. The input for sequencing was peripheral blood mononuclear cells (PBMCs), taken when the disease was refractory, from a patient treated with antithyroid drugs. CDR3 in amino acids: CASSSVLQGATDTQYF. The CDR3 DNA is TGTGCCAGCAGTTCAGTTCTACAGGGGGCAACAGATACGCAGTATTTT.